A selection of T cell receptor beta chains follows, all from one sample in a study of blood T cell repertoires in COVID-19. The repertoire was sequenced with immunoSEQ multiplex PCR; TCRdb's copy has only in-frame clones and lacks some. This repertoire shows 230,000 or so clones, roughly 84% found once; its top ten account for 15% to 20%. Sequencing was carried out using peripheral blood. The receptors were sampled from a man aged 30 to 39 with active or convalescent COVID-19. The CDR3 runs from the conserved cysteine through the conserved F or W. Fields, in order: V gene, J gene, CDR3 protein.

>TRBV5-8|TRBJ1-2
CASFLRGGQPYRGYTF
>TRBV18|TRBJ1-2
CASSPQGGRTEGYTF
>TRBV28|TRBJ2-1
CASSPSLAGVVHEQFF
>TRBV6-6|TRBJ2-5
CASSMRLAGSETQYF
>TRBV7-3|TRBJ2-1
CASSKGGQGSHNEQFF
>TRBV2|TRBJ2-2
CASSVRLAGELFF
>TRBV7-7|TRBJ1-1
CASSRDTNTEAFF
>TRBV9|TRBJ2-5
CASSVGSAANLQETQYF
>TRBV7-2|TRBJ2-1
CASSATGGVRDYNEQFF
>TRBV2|TRBJ1-2
CASSADRDDERYTF
>TRBV9|TRBJ2-3
CASRSSGGISTDTQYF
>TRBV5-4|TRBJ1-5
CASSSDRGQPQHF
>TRBV7-2|TRBJ2-5
CASSLSSETQYF
>TRBV7-2|TRBJ1-2
CASSPYREGYTF
>TRBV5-6|TRBJ1-2
CASRPRQGAPGYTF
>TRBV6-5|TRBJ2-7
CATSGTGTTEQYF
>TRBV28|TRBJ1-5
CASRGRSSQAQHF
>TRBV5-8|TRBJ1-4
CASRLPGQIGTNEKLFF